Below, 14 T cell receptor beta chains from the same sample are listed, as sequenced in a study of shared clonotypes between healthy human individuals. Repertoires were generated with immunoSEQ multiplex PCR, while TCRdb's copy carries only in-frame clones and drops some. This sample has approximately 1.5 million clones, with approximately 98% found just once. What was sequenced was naive CD4+ T cells sorted from blood. Subset in this sample: CD45RA+ positively selected. These receptors came from a man under 40 in good health.

As concerns this clone: The same CDR3 is also encoded by other DNA sequences in this sample. J is TRBJ1-2 and V is TRBV18; unclear D gene. In germline, CDR1 is KGHSH, CDR2 LQKENI. This CDR3 comprises 13 residues. V lost 3 bases to trimming and J lost 5 bases, with 10 bases between them. The CDR3 sequence is CASSPDGSYGYTF. The DNA of the CDR3 is TGTGCCAGCTCACCGGACGGGTCTTATGGCTACACCTTC.

As for this clone: In the same sample, other DNA sequences code for this CDR3. The chain joins TRBV2 to TRBJ1-2; TRBD1 aligns across 7 bases. CDR1 is SNHLY and CDR2 is FYNNEI in the germline V gene. CDR3 length: 12 residues. Losses at the gene ends were 6 bases for V and 5 bases for J; bases not matched to a gene: 3. The CDR3: CASSLQGYGYTF. CDR3 nucleotides: TGTGCCAGCAGCCTACAGGGGTATGGCTACACCTTC.

For the CDR3, the DNA is TGTGCCAGCAGCAAGCAGGGGGCAACTAATGAAAAACTGTTTTTT. It encodes CASSKQGATNEKLFF. The V and J genes are TRBV7-9 and TRBJ1-4; 7 bases agree with TRBD1. CDR3 length equals 15 residues. V lost 5 bases to trimming and J lost 0 bases; unmatched junction nucleotides: 3. Germline CDR1 SEHNR, CDR2 FQNEAQ (reference sequence). The full variable domain, in which reference TRBV7-9 and TRBJ1-4 provide the parts outside the CDR3, is DTGVSQNPRHKITKRGQNVTFRCDPISEHNRLYWYRQTLGQGPEFLTYFQNEAQLEKSRLLSDRFSAERPKGSFSTLEIQRTEQGDSAMYLCASSKQGATNEKLFFGSGTQLSVL.

V and J are TRBV6-1 and TRBJ2-5; 8 positions match TRBD2. V shed 4 bases, J shed 5 bases, and the junction held 12 bases outside the gene matches. Germline V gives CDR1 MNHNS, CDR2 SASEGT. This CDR3 comprises 16 residues. CDR3 nucleotide sequence: TGTGCCAGCAGTGGCCCCTCGGGGGGGTCTCAGGAGACCCAGTACTTC. Its translation is CASSGPSGGSQETQYF.

The chain recombines TRBV7-3 with TRBJ2-1, with 8 bases that match TRBD2. The germline CDR1 and CDR2 sequences are SGHTA and FQGTGA. V gave up 3 bases and J gave up 3 bases; unmatched junction bases: 10. The CDR3 loop spans 17 amino acids. CDR3 region: CASSLRVGRGSYNEQFF. For the CDR3, the DNA is TGTGCCAGCAGCTTGCGGGTCGGGAGGGGTAGCTACAATGAGCAGTTCTTC.

The J gene is TRBJ2-7, the V gene TRBV5-4; tentatively, D is TRBD2 (6 bases). The length of the CDR3 is 14 residues. CDR1 SGHNT and CDR2 YYREEE come from the germline V gene (reference sequence). V lost 4 bases to trimming and J lost 3 bases, with 14 bases between them. The CDR3 coding sequence is TGTGCCAGCAGCACGGCGGGACCACTCTACGAGCAGTACTTC. It translates to CASSTAGPLYEQYF.

The chain recombines TRBV19 with TRBJ1-1, with 10 nucleotides matching TRBD1. V gave up 5 bases and J gave up 8 bases; unmatched junction bases: 5. CDR3 length equals 13 residues. Looked up from germline, CDR1 is LNHDA and CDR2 is SQIVND (reference sequence). CDR3 DNA: TGTGCCAGTAGTCCGGACAGGGGGACGGAAGCTTTCTTT. Protein: CASSPDRGTEAFF.

As DNA, the CDR3 is TGTGCCAGCAGCTTTCGGACAGGCCAATACGAGCAGTACTTC. This sequence encodes CASSFRTGQYEQYF. The rearrangement uses TRBV11-3 and TRBJ2-7; 7 bases agree with TRBD1. The CDR3 extends over 14 amino acids. Germline V CDR1 and CDR2: SGHNT, YENEEA. With 3 bases clipped from V and 4 bases from J, the junction kept 6 bases outside the gene matches.

A word on this clone: At the DNA level, this CDR3 is encoded by other sequences in the same sample as well. The chain joins TRBV9 to TRBJ2-1, with 14 bases lining up with TRBD2. CDR1 SGDLS and CDR2 YYNGEE come from the germline V gene. The V segment lost 4 bases and the J segment 6 bases; nucleotides outside the gene matches: 3. The CDR3 sequence is 15 residues long. The CDR3 region is CASSKGLAGGNEQFF. DNA for the CDR3: TGTGCCAGCAGCAAAGGACTAGCGGGAGGCAATGAGCAGTTCTTC. The full variable domain, its missing parts supplied by reference TRBV9 and TRBJ2-1, is DSGVTQTPKHLITATGQRVTLRCSPRSGDLSVYWYQQSLDQGLQFLIQYYNGEERAKGNILERFSAQQFPDLHSELNLSSLELGDSALYFCASSKGLAGGNEQFFGPGTRLTVL.

The chain has TRBV4-3 and TRBJ2-1; D may be TRBD1 (5 bases). The V end was cut by 1 base, the J end by 4 bases, with 8 bases between. The CDR3 consists of 14 residues. The germline CDR1 and CDR2 sequences are LGHNA and YSLEER. CDR3 amino acids: CASSQVTAYNEQFF. The CDR3, as DNA: TGCGCCAGCAGCCAAGTGACAGCATACAATGAGCAGTTCTTC.

The rearrangement uses TRBV4-1 and TRBJ2-7; 7 bases are a match to TRBD1. J was trimmed by 7 bases and V by 6 bases; bases with no gene match: 3. Germline V gives CDR1 MGHRA, CDR2 YSYEKL. The CDR3 spans 11 residues. CDR3 in amino acids: CASRGQREQYF. CDR3 sequence (DNA): TGCGCCAGCAGGGGACAGAGGGAGCAGTACTTC.

The chain couples TRBV5-1 to TRBJ1-4; D not certain. Germline CDR1 SGHRS, CDR2 YFSETQ. The germline V and J ends were trimmed by 0 bases and 5 bases, with 8 bases remaining between them. The CDR3 spans 14 residues. In nucleotides, the CDR3 is TGCGCCAGCAGCTTGGACAGTCTCAATGAAAAACTGTTTTTT. It translates to CASSLDSLNEKLFF.

This clone was recorded only once. This chain connects TRBV7-8 to TRBJ1-5; unclear D gene. Germline V lookup: CDR1 SGHVS, CDR2 FQNEAQ. V lost 1 base to trimming and J lost 0 bases, with 7 bases between them. The CDR3 length is 15 residues. The CDR3 region is CASSLVPNSNQPQHF. CDR3 DNA sequence: TGTGCCAGCAGCTTAGTCCCAAATAGCAATCAGCCCCAGCATTTT.

The rearrangement links TRBV29-1 to TRBJ1-1; D is ambiguous. The V gene lost 2 bases and the J gene lost 11 bases, with 12 bases spanning the gap. The CDR3 length is 11 residues. Germline V gene data show CDR1 as SQVTM and CDR2 as ANQGSEA. CDR3 sequence: CSVESEPAAFF. DNA for the CDR3: TGCAGCGTTGAATCGGAGCCGGCGGCTTTCTTT.